The entry below describes one T cell receptor beta chain. The V end was cut by 8 bases, the J end by 1 base, with 5 bases between. CDR3 size: 12 residues. These data belong to a study of T-cell reconstitution after alpha-beta-depleted transplantation in children. For TCRbeta, the library was prepared with unique molecular identifiers. TCRdb processed the PCR reads anew with MiXCR; each CDR3 protein has one entry. The sample has a few hundred thousand distinct CDR3 sequences, 10% seen once; the top ten hold 2% to 3%. The rearrangement uses TRBV12-3 or TRBV12-4 and TRBJ2-2; no reliable D call. The sequence came from a human donor who donated a stem cell graft to a child with acute lymphoblastic leukemia. The sequences come from PBMCs from the stem cell graft donor, collected from the stem cell graft. In DNA, the CDR3 is TGTGCCAGCGACGGGAACACCGGGGAGCTGTTTTTT. This encodes CASDGNTGELFF.